This T cell receptor beta chain was sequenced in a study of OX40 agonist ivuxolimab in advanced cancers. Repertoires were generated with immunoSEQ multiplex PCR, while TCRdb's copy carries only in-frame clones and drops some. The sample yields about 92,000 clones, 75% to 95% seen once. Germline V gene data show CDR1 as MNHNY and CDR2 as SVGAGI (reference sequence). The V gene lost 0 bases and the J gene lost 7 bases, with 9 bases spanning the gap. The CDR3 loop spans 14 amino acids. This sample comprised CD4+ or CD8+ T cells sorted from blood, obtained in a trial of the OX40 agonist ivuxolimab. The V call is TRBV6-6, the J call TRBJ1-4, with D uncertain. The clonotype was recovered from an adult with an advanced solid tumor such as melanoma, head and neck, liver or kidney cancer. The CDR3 sequence is CASSYSAVSEKLFF. The CDR3 nucleotides are TGTGCCAGCAGTTACTCGGCAGTTAGTGAAAAACTGTTTTTT.